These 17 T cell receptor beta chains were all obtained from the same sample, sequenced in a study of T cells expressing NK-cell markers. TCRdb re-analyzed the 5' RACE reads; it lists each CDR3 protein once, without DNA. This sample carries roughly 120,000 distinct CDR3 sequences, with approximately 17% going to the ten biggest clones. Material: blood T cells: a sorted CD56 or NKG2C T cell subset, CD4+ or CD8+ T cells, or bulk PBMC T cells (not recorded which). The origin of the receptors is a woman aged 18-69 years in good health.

The CDR3 spells CASSVVGGTSTDTQYF. This rearrangement joins TRBV9 to TRBJ2-3; the D call from TCRdb, TRBD1, cannot be confirmed without DNA. The CDR3 runs 16 residues. Germline CDR1 is SGDLS and CDR2 is YYNGEE.

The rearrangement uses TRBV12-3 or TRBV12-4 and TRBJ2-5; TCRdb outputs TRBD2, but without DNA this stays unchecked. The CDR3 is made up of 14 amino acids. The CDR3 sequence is CASGGTSVKETQYF.

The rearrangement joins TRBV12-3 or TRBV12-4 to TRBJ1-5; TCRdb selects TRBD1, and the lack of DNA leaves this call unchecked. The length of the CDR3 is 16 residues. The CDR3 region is CASSLERGAHNQPQHF.

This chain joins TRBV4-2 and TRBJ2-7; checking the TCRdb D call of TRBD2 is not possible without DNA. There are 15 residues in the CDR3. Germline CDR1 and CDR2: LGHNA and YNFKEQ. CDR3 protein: CASSQDSGTPSKQYF.

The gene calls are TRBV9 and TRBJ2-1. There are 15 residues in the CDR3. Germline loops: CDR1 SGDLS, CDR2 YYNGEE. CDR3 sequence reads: CASSVGGGSYNEQFF.

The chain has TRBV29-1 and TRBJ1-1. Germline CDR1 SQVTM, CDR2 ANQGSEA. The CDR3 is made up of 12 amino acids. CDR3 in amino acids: CSVEGYKTEAFF.

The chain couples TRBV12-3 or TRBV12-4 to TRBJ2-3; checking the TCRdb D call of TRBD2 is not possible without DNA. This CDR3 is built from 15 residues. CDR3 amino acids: CASSFRRENTDTQYF.

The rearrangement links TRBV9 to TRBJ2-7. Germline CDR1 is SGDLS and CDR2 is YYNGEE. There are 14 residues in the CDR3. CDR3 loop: CASSVEVGFDEQYF.

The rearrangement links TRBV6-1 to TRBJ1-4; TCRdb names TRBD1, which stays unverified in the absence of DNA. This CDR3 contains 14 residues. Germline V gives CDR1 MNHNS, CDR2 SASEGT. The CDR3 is CASRETGPNEKLFF.

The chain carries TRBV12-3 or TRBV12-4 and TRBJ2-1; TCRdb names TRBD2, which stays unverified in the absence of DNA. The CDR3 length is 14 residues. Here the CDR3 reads CASSLTNGYNEQFF.

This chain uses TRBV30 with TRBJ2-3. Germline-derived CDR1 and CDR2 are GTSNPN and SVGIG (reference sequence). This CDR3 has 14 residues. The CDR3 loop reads CAWSVQGRTDTQYF.

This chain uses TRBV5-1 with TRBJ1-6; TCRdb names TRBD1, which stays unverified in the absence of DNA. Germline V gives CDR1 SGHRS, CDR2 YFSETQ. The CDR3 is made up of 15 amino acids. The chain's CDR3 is CASTAAYGGDSPLHF.

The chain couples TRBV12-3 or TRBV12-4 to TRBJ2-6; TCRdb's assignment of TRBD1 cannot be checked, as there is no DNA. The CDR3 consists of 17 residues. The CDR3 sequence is CASSLRRGLPGANVLTF.

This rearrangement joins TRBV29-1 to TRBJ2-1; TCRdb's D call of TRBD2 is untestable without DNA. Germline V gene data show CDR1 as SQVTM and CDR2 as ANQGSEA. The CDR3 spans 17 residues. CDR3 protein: CSVPPRTSRSRYNEQFF.

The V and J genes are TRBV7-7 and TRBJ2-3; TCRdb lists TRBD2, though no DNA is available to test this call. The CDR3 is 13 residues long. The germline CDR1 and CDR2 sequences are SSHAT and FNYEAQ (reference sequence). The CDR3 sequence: CASSWDLTDTQYF.

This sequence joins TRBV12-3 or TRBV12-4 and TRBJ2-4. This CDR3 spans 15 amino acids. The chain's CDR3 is CASSLGKLAKNIQYF.

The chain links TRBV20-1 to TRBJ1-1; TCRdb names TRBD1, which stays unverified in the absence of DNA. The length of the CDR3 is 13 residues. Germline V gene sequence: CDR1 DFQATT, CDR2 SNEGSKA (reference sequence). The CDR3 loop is CSAPQGGAPEAFF.